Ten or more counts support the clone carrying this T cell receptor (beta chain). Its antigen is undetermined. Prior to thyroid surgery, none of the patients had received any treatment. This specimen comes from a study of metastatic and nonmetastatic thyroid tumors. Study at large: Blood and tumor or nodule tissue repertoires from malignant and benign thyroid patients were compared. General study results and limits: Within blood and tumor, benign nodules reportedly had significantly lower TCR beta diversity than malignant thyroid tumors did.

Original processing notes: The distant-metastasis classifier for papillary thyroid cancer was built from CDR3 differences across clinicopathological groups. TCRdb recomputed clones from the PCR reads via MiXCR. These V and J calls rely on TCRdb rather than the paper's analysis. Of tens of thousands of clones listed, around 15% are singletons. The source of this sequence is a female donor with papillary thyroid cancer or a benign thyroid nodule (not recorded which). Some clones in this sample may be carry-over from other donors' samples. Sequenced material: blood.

The CDR3 DNA reads TGTGCCAGCAGTTTTGGTAGCGGGGTCTACAATGAGCAGTTCTTC. Translation: CASSFGSGVYNEQFF. The chain recombines TRBV12-3 or TRBV12-4 with TRBJ2-1, with 8 positions matching TRBD2. Germline trimming cut 3 bases from V and 3 bases from J; bases unmatched to any gene: 4. This CDR3 contains 15 residues.